Below, 10 T cell receptor beta chains from the same sample are listed, as sequenced in a study of blood T cell repertoires in COVID-19 (dated by TCRdb to the early 2020s). Preparation of the library involved the immunoSEQ multiplex PCR assay. TCRdb provides this immuneACCESS table in a form limited to in-frame rearrangements. Some clones are lacking; in checked studies, under half of them reflect an unresolved V gene, and why the rest are absent is not known. This sample has 150,000 to 200,000 clones in its table, and more than 75% of those were observed once. The ten largest clones represent approximately 7.8% of the sample. Material for sequencing was peripheral blood. All receptors derive from a woman aged 60-75 years with COVID-19, enrolled during active disease.

This clone came up once. The chain is built from TRBV5-1 and TRBJ2-2; 12 bases are a match to TRBD2. The CDR3 is made up of 16 amino acids. The germline gives CDR1 SGHRS, CDR2 YFSETQ. The V gene end was trimmed by 7 bases and the J gene end by 2 bases; junction bases not matched to a gene: 6. CDR3 bases: TGCGCCAGCCAGAGGACTAGCGGGATAAACACCGGGGAGCTGTTTTTT. Residues: CASQRTSGINTGELFF.

The chain employs TRBV24-1 and TRBJ2-3; 7 bases are a match to TRBD1. Germline CDR1 is KGHDR and CDR2 is SFDVKD. V trimming: 2 bases; J trimming: 2 bases; junction bases outside the gene matches: 9. CDR3 length equals 17 residues. CDR3 bases: TGTGCCACCAGTGATTCCGGGGACAGCTTCAACACAGATACGCAGTATTTT. Its protein product is CATSDSGDSFNTDTQYF.

The chain combines TRBV28 with TRBJ1-6; 9 bases align to TRBD1. This CDR3 is built from 15 residues. Germline V gives CDR1 MDHEN, CDR2 SYDVKM. The junction had 2 bases not matched to a gene; V was cut back by 1 base and J by 7 bases. CDR3 DNA sequence: TGTGCCAGCAGTTTATTAGGGACAGGGAATTCACCCCTCCACTTT. As protein: CASSLLGTGNSPLHF.

This clone was seen a few times. The chain couples TRBV4-1 to TRBJ2-1, with TRBD2 identical over 12 bases. V trimming: 0 bases; J trimming: 7 bases; junction bases outside the gene matches: 4. This CDR3 region has 16 residues. From germline, CDR1 is MGHRA and CDR2 YSYEKL. In DNA form, the CDR3 reads TGCGCCAGCAGCCAAGAAGGGACTAGCGGGTCAAATGAGCAGTTCTTC. Translated, it gives CASSQEGTSGSNEQFF.

The chain recombines TRBV2 with TRBJ1-1, with TRBD1 identical over 7 bases. The V gene end was trimmed by 6 bases and the J gene end by 4 bases; junction bases not matched to a gene: 11. This CDR3 is 15 amino acids long. Germline assignment: CDR1 SNHLY and CDR2 FYNNEI. CDR3 protein: CASRSLGAGGTEAFF. The CDR3 nucleotides read TGTGCCAGCAGATCTTTGGGGGCAGGGGGCACTGAAGCTTTCTTT.

V usage is TRBV19 and J usage is TRBJ1-4; 11 nucleotides line up with TRBD1. The V gene's germline CDR1 is LNHDA and CDR2 SQIVND (reference sequence). CDR3 length: 15 residues. J lost 7 bases, V lost 3 bases, and 4 bases had no gene match. The CDR3 is CASSIRTGGVEKLFF. CDR3 in DNA: TGTGCCAGTAGTATCCGGACAGGGGGCGTTGAAAAACTGTTTTTT. Combining the CDR3 with reference TRBV19 and TRBJ1-4 gives the whole variable domain DGGITQSPKYLFRKEGQNVTLSCEQNLNHDAMYWYRQDPGQGLRLIYYSQIVNDFQKGDIAEGYSVSREKKESFPLTVTSAQKNPTAFYLCASSIRTGGVEKLFFGSGTQLSVL.

The J gene is TRBJ2-7, the V gene TRBV5-4, with 8 nucleotides matching TRBD1. V was clipped by 2 bases and J by 2 bases; unmatched bases: 6. CDR1 SGHNT and CDR2 YYREEE come from the germline V gene (reference sequence). The CDR3 length is 15 residues. The CDR3, as DNA: TGTGCCAGCAGCTTCCCGGACAGGGTAGCCTACGAGCAGTACGTC. This translates into CASSFPDRVAYEQYV.

V gene TRBV19 combines with J gene TRBJ1-1, with TRBD1 as a possible D gene (6 bases). CDR3 length: 15 amino acids. CDR1 is LNHDA and CDR2 is SQIVND in the germline V gene (reference sequence). V was cut by 4 bases and J by 1 base, with 13 bases left in between. In nucleotides, the CDR3 is TGTGCCAGTAGTAAGGGGGGGCTGGGGAACACTGAAGCTTTCTTT. Amino acids: CASSKGGLGNTEAFF. The variable domain in full, with the rest retrieved from reference TRBV19 and TRBJ1-1, is DGGITQSPKYLFRKEGQNVTLSCEQNLNHDAMYWYRQDPGQGLRLIYYSQIVNDFQKGDIAEGYSVSREKKESFPLTVTSAQKNPTAFYLCASSKGGLGNTEAFFGQGTRLTVV.

This clone has only one observation. CDR3 sequence: CASSPAGQGAGQPQHF. In nucleotides, the CDR3 is TGTGCCAGCTCACCTGCCGGACAGGGGGCAGGTCAGCCCCAGCATTTT. The gene calls are TRBV18 and TRBJ1-5; TRBD1 matches 11 bases. J lost 6 bases, V lost 3 bases, and 7 bases had no gene match. Germline V CDR1 and CDR2: KGHSH, LQKENI. This CDR3 has 16 residues.

The V and J genes are TRBV9 and TRBJ2-7; weak D call: TRBD1 (5 bases). The CDR3 length is 13 residues. Trimming took off 2 bases at V and 5 bases at J, with 11 bases between the two ends. The germline gives CDR1 SGDLS, CDR2 YYNGEE. The CDR3 coding sequence is TGTGCCAGCAGCGTGAGTGTAGGGGACGAGCAGTACTTC. Its protein product is CASSVSVGDEQYF.